The present T cell receptor (beta chain) was sequenced within a study of blood T cell repertoires in COVID-19. On the study more broadly: Whether acute or convalescent, the COVID-19 samples came from the United States, Italy and Spain.

Cohort assignment relied on participant-reported clinical history. Donors in Cohort 3 counted as recovered after two negative PCRs, clearance, or symptom resolution. TCRdb's table, derived via immunoSEQ multiplex PCR, lists solely in-frame clones and lacks some. This table has 320,000 or so clones, roughly 84% appearing once. The CDR3 runs 16 residues. V shed 0 bases and J 7 bases; nucleotides not matched to a gene: 7. The germline V gene encodes CDR1 SGHNT and CDR2 YYREEE (reference sequence). The V call is TRBV5-4, the J call TRBJ1-6, with TRBD1 matching over 7 bases. The source is a woman under 40 who had recovered from COVID-19. Sequenced: PBMCs or T cells enriched from blood (not recorded which). This CDR3 reads CASSLEGAEGNSPLHF. The CDR3 region has the DNA TGTGCCAGCAGCTTGGAGGGGGCAGAAGGGAATTCACCCCTCCACTTT.